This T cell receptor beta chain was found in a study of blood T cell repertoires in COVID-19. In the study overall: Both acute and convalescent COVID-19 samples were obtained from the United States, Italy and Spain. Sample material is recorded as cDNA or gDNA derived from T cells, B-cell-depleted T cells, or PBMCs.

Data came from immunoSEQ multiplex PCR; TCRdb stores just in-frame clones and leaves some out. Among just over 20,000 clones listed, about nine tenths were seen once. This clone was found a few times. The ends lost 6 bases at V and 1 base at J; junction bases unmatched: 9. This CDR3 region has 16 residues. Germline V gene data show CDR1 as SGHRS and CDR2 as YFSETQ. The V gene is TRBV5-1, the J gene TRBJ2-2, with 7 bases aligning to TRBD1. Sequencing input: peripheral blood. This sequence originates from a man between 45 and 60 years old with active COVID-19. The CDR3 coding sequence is TGCGCCAGCATTAAAGACAGGGTGGAGAACACCGGGGAGCTGTTTTTT. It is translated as CASIKDRVENTGELFF.